This T cell receptor beta chain stems from a study of T cells in Graves' hyperthyroidism and ophthalmopathy. About this clonotype: The antigen is undetermined.

TCR beta CDR3 region amplification was performed from RNA transcripts. TCR CDR3 underwent first-round RT-PCR with the HTBI primer set. Using its own MiXCR run on the multiplex PCR reads, TCRdb lists one record per CDR3 protein. The table shows roughly 570,000 distinct CDR3 sequences, with around 45% occurring only once. Germline-derived CDR1 and CDR2 are SQVTM and ANQGSEA. The CDR3 has 15 amino acids. Trimming took off 7 bases at V and 8 bases at J, with 27 bases between the two ends. Lactation, pregnancy, other autoimmune disease or uncontrolled infection excluded patients. Findings and limits, study-wide: Among thyroid clonotypes expanded above 0.001, most also appeared in blood. A 13 V-J signature model discriminated ophthalmopathy versus stable hyperthyroidism.

The receptor's source is a woman in her late teens or twenties with Graves' hyperthyroidism. Sequenced: peripheral blood or thyroid tissue (not recorded which). The chain uses TRBV29-1 and TRBJ2-7, with a weak D call TRBD1 (8 bases). The DNA for the CDR3 is TGCAGCGCCGGGGGGACAGGCCCAAAGGGGGTCAAGCAGTACTTC. Its protein is CSAGGTGPKGVKQYF.